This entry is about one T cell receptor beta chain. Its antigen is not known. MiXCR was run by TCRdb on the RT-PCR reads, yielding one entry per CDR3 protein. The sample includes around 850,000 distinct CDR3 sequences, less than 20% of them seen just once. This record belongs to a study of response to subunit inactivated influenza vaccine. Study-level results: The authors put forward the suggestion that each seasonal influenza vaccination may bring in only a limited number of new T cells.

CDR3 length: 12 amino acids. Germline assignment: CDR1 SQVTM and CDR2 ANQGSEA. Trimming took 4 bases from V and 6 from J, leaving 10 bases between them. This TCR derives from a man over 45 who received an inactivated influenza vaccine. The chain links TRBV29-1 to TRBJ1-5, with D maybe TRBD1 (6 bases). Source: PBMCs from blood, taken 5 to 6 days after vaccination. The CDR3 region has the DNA TGCAGCGTTGGAGGGGGGGTTCAGCCCCAGCATTTT. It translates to CSVGGGVQPQHF.